A single sample is the source of the 17 T cell receptor beta chains below, sequenced in a study of blood T cell repertoires in COVID-19. TCRdb's table, derived via immunoSEQ multiplex PCR, lists solely in-frame clones and lacks some. This sample yields 200,000 to 250,000 clones, of which roughly 80% are seen a single time; more than 9% belongs to the top ten. The sample comprised peripheral blood. The receptors here all came from a woman at least 80 years old with acute or convalescent COVID-19.

The chain combines TRBV11-2 with TRBJ1-3; 8 bases agree with TRBD1. The CDR3 runs 14 residues. The trim removed 3 bases at V and 8 bases at J, leaving 6 bases unmatched. Germline CDR1 is SGHAT and CDR2 is FQNNGV. The CDR3 region has the DNA TGTGCCAGCAGCTTCGGACAGGGTTCGTACACCATATATTTT. Protein sequence: CASSFGQGSYTIYF. Drawing the rest from reference TRBV11-2 and TRBJ1-3, the complete variable domain is EAGVAQSPRYKIIEKRQSVAFWCNPISGHATLYWYQQILGQGPKLLIQFQNNGVVDDSQLPKDRFSAERLKGVDSTLKIQPAKLEDSAVYLCASSFGQGSYTIYFGEGSWLTVV.

This sequence joins TRBV5-5 and TRBJ2-2, with TRBD1 matching 7 bases. Germline lookup yields CDR1 SGHKS and CDR2 YYEKEE (reference sequence). This CDR3 is built from 17 residues. J gave up 5 bases and V 1 base, and 11 bases lay outside the gene matches. As DNA, the CDR3 is TGTGCCAGCAGCTTGAACTTGGCCGGGACAGATACCGGGGAGCTGTTTTTT. This gives the protein CASSLNLAGTDTGELFF. Drawing the rest from reference TRBV5-5 and TRBJ2-2, the complete variable domain is DAGVTQSPTHLIKTRGQQVTLRCSPISGHKSVSWYQQVLGQGPQFIFQYYEKEERGRGNFPDRFSARQFPNYSSELNVNALLLGDSALYLCASSLNLAGTDTGELFFGEGSRLTVL.

The chain is built from TRBV13 and TRBJ2-2; unclear D gene. Trimming stripped 2 bases from V and 1 base from J, with 5 bases between. Germline V lookup: CDR1 PRHDT, CDR2 FYEKMQ (reference sequence). This CDR3 has 14 residues. The DNA for the CDR3 is TGTGCCAGCAGCTTAACCGGGAACACCGGGGAGCTGTTTTTT. Its translation: CASSLTGNTGELFF.

V usage is TRBV11-1 and J usage is TRBJ1-1; 8 bases match TRBD1. Losses at the gene ends were 5 bases for V and 8 bases for J; bases not matched to a gene: 10. This CDR3 has 14 amino acids. Per germline, CDR1 SGHAT and CDR2 FQDESV (reference sequence). The CDR3 spells CASSTRTGTSEAFF. CDR3 sequence (DNA): TGTGCCAGCAGCACTCGGACAGGGACTTCCGAAGCTTTCTTT.

V usage is TRBV3-1 (or the pseudogene TRBV3-2) and J usage is TRBJ1-5; a possible D gene is TRBD1 (6 bases). V was cut by 0 bases and J by 5 bases, with 14 bases left in between. The CDR3 is made up of 16 amino acids. Germline V gene sequence: CDR1 LGHDT, CDR2 YNNKEL (reference sequence). The CDR3 here is CASSQDPGVKDQPQHF. The CDR3 nucleotides are TGTGCCAGCAGCCAAGATCCAGGGGTAAAGGATCAGCCCCAGCATTTT.

This clone was detected only once. V gene TRBV25-1 combines with J gene TRBJ2-7, with TRBD1 matching over 9 bases. CDR1 is MGHDK and CDR2 is SYGVNS in the germline V gene. Trimming removed 7 bases from V and 7 bases from J; junction bases left unmatched: 11. The CDR3 runs to 14 residues. CDR3 region: CASTPGQGTREQYF. The CDR3 DNA follows: TGTGCCAGCACCCCGGGACAGGGAACTCGGGAGCAGTACTTC.

The chain links TRBV5-4 to TRBJ2-5; D unresolved. The CDR3 extends over 12 amino acids. Trimming removed 1 base at V and 7 bases at J, with 8 bases between. Germline V gene data show CDR1 as SGHNT and CDR2 as YYREEE (reference sequence). This CDR3 reads CASSLKFGTQYF. As DNA, the CDR3 is TGTGCCAGCAGCTTGAAGTTCGGGACCCAGTACTTC.

The V call is TRBV4-3, the J call TRBJ2-1; D is perhaps TRBD2 (7 bases). Trimming took off 2 bases at V and 12 bases at J, with 14 bases between the two ends. Germline-derived CDR1 and CDR2 are LGHNA and YSLEER. The CDR3 spans 13 residues. Here the CDR3 reads CASSQSTSRGQFF. CDR3 coding DNA: TGCGCCAGCAGCCAATCGACTAGCAGGGGGCAGTTCTTC.

The CDR3 nucleotides read TGTGCCAGCAGCGTAGCTCTCGGTTCGCCCTACGAGCAGTACTTC. Its translation is CASSVALGSPYEQYF. This chain links TRBV9 with TRBJ2-7; D unclear. CDR3 length: 15 residues. Germline CDR1 SGDLS, CDR2 YYNGEE. Trimming pared 0 bases from V and 2 bases from J, leaving 12 bases between. Full variable domain (remainder filled in from reference TRBV9 and TRBJ2-7): DSGVTQTPKHLITATGQRVTLRCSPRSGDLSVYWYQQSLDQGLQFLIQYYNGEERAKGNILERFSAQQFPDLHSELNLSSLELGDSALYFCASSVALGSPYEQYFGPGTRLTVT.

The chain is built from TRBV3-1 (or the pseudogene TRBV3-2) and TRBJ1-5; 9 bases fit TRBD1. The CDR3 consists of 15 residues. Germline CDR1 is LGHDT and CDR2 is YNNKEL (reference sequence). V lost 4 bases to trimming and J lost 6 bases; unmatched junction nucleotides: 7. The CDR3 here is CASSPTGGSGQPQHF. The CDR3, as DNA: TGTGCCAGCAGCCCGACAGGGGGAAGTGGTCAGCCCCAGCATTTT.

CDR3 bases: TGTGCCAGCAGTTTAGCGTTCGACAACAATGAGCAGTTCTTC. Translated, it gives CASSLAFDNNEQFF. This chain connects TRBV6-5 to TRBJ2-1, with a tentative D call TRBD2 (5 bases). Germline V gives CDR1 MNHEY, CDR2 SVGAGI. Trimming cost V 4 bases and J 5 bases, with 12 bases left between them. CDR3 length equals 14 residues.

The chain carries TRBV5-1 and TRBJ2-3; TRBD1 aligns across 7 bases. The CDR3 extends over 16 amino acids. V lost 0 bases and J lost 1; bases outside the gene matches: 5. Germline V gene data show CDR1 as SGHRS and CDR2 as YFSETQ. Here the CDR3 reads CASSLGSGTGTDTQYF. CDR3 coding DNA: TGCGCCAGCAGCTTGGGTTCGGGGACAGGCACAGATACGCAGTATTTT.

This clone came up many times. This chain connects TRBV24-1 to TRBJ1-2; the D gene is possibly TRBD1 (5 bases). CDR3 size: 15 residues. CDR1 is KGHDR, CDR2 SFDVKD, per germline. Trimming took 5 bases from V and 2 from J, leaving 14 bases between them. The CDR3 DNA sequence: TGTGCCACCAGTGCGTCTGCAGGGCAGAACTATGGCTACACCTTC. Its translation: CATSASAGQNYGYTF.

The chain combines TRBV19 with TRBJ1-5; D possibly corresponds to TRBD1 (6 bases). V was shortened by 4 bases and J by 1 base, with 8 bases between the two germline ends. The CDR3 length is 14 residues. Germline V gene data show CDR1 as LNHDA and CDR2 as SQIVND (reference sequence). CDR3 region: CASSSQGSNQPQHF. The CDR3 DNA reads TGTGCCAGTAGTAGCCAGGGGAGCAATCAGCCCCAGCATTTT.

This clone was observed a few times. The chain uses TRBV10-3 and TRBJ1-1, with TRBD1 matching 8 bases. CDR3 size: 14 residues. The V and J ends lost 6 bases and 5 bases, in that order; junction bases with no gene match: 8. From germline, CDR1 is ENHRY and CDR2 SYGVKD. CDR3 amino acids: CAISRGQGETEAFF. The CDR3 bases are TGTGCCATCAGCCGAGGACAGGGAGAGACTGAAGCTTTCTTT.

The rearrangement links TRBV11-2 to TRBJ2-1, with D unclear. Per the germline V gene, CDR1 is SGHAT and CDR2 is FQNNGV. CDR3 size: 16 residues. V was trimmed by 0 bases and J by 2 bases, leaving 11 bases between them. DNA for the CDR3: TGTGCCAGCAGCTTAGATTCTACCCCGACCTACAATGAGCAGTTCTTC. Residues: CASSLDSTPTYNEQFF.

This chain links TRBV19 with TRBJ2-5; D is perhaps TRBD2 (6 bases). V was cut by 1 base and J by 1 base, with 10 bases left in between. The CDR3 contains 15 residues. Germline V CDR1 and CDR2: LNHDA, SQIVND (reference sequence). The CDR3 is CASSIAGVSQETQYF. The CDR3, as DNA: TGTGCCAGTAGTATAGCGGGGGTCAGCCAAGAGACCCAGTACTTC.